This entry describes one T cell receptor beta chain. Its antigen is as yet unknown. Sampling of blood occurred at baseline, cycle 4 day 1, and cycle 7 day 1. The source of the sample is a study of OX40 agonist ivuxolimab in advanced cancers. In the study overall: Hepatocellular carcinoma, melanoma, renal cell or head and neck cancer occurred in dose-escalation patients.

Unmatched junction bases numbered 12, after V lost 3 bases and J lost 2 bases. From germline, CDR1 is SGHNT and CDR2 YENEEA. CDR3 length equals 18 residues. Clones were sequenced by immunoSEQ multiplex PCR, and TCRdb holds only the in-frame ones, with some missing. The repertoire holds tens of thousands of clones, more than 70% seen once, with around 1% in the top ten. General observations from the study: Low normalized T-cell clonal expansion was also seen in some nonresponders. Among the lowest peripheral clonal expansion occurred in 0.1-3.0 mg/kg partial responders.

This sample comprised CD4+ or CD8+ T cells sorted from blood, obtained in a trial of the OX40 agonist ivuxolimab. The chain links TRBV11-3 to TRBJ2-5; 10 bases are a match to TRBD2. This receptor was identified in an adult with an advanced solid tumor such as melanoma, head and neck, liver or kidney cancer. CDR3 nucleotide sequence: TGTGCCAGCAGCTTCCCCCGCAGCGGGGGGGCTCCTCAAGAGACCCAGTACTTC. It specifies CASSFPRSGGAPQETQYF.